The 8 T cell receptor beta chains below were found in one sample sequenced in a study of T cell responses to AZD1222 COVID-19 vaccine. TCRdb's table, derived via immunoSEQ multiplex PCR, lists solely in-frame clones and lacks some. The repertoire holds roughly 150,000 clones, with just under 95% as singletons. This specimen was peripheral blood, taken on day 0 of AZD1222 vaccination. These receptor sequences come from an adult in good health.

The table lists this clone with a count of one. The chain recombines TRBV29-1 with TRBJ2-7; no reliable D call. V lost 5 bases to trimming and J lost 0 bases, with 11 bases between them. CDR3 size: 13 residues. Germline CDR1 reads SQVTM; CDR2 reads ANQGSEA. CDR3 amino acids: CSVLPYASYEQYF. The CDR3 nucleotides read TGCAGCGTTCTCCCTTACGCCTCCTACGAGCAGTACTTC.

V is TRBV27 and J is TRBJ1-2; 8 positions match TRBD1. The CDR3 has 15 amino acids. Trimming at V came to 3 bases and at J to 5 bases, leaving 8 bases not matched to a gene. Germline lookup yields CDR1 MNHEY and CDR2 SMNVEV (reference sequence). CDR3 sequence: CASSFTAGGGYGYTF. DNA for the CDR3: TGTGCCAGCAGTTTTACGGCAGGGGGCGGTTATGGCTACACCTTC.

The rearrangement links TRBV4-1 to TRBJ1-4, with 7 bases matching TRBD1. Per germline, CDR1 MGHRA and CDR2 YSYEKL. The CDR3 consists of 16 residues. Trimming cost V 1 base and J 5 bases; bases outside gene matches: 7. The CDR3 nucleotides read TGCGCCAGCAGCCAAGGCCTCAGGGGGTGGAATGAAAAACTGTTTTTT. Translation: CASSQGLRGWNEKLFF.

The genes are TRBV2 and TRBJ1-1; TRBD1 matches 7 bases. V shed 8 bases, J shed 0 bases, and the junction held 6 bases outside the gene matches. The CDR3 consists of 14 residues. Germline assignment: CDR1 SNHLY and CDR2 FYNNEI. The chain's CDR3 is CASSWGQLNTEAFF. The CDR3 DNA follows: TGTGCCAGCTCGTGGGGACAGTTGAACACTGAAGCTTTCTTT.

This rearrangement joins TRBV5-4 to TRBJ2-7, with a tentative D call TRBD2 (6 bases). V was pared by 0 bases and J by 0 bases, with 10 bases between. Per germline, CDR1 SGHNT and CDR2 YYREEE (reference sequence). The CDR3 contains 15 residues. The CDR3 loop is CASSLAAGSSYEQYF. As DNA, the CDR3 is TGTGCCAGCAGCTTGGCGGCGGGGAGCTCCTACGAGCAGTACTTC.

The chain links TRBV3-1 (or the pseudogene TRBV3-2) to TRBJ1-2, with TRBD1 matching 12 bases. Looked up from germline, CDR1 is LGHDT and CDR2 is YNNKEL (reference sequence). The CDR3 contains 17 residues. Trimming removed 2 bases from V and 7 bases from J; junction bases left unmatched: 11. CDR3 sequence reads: CASSQRGQGAQGGGYTF. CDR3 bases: TGTGCCAGCAGCCAACGGGGACAGGGGGCGCAGGGAGGTGGCTACACCTTC.

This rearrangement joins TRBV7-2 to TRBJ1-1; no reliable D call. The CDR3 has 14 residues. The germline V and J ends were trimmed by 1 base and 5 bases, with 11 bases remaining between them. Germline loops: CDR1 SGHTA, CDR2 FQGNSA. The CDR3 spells CASSLGTDYTEAFF. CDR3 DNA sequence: TGTGCCAGCAGCTTAGGGACGGACTATACTGAAGCTTTCTTT.

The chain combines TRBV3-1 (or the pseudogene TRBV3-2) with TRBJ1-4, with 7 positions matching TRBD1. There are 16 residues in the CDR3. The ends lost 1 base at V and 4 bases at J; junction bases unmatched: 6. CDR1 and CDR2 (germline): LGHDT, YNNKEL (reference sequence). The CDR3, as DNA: TGTGCCAGCAGCCAAGCCGAACAGGGGAATAATGAAAAACTGTTTTTT. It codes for CASSQAEQGNNEKLFF.